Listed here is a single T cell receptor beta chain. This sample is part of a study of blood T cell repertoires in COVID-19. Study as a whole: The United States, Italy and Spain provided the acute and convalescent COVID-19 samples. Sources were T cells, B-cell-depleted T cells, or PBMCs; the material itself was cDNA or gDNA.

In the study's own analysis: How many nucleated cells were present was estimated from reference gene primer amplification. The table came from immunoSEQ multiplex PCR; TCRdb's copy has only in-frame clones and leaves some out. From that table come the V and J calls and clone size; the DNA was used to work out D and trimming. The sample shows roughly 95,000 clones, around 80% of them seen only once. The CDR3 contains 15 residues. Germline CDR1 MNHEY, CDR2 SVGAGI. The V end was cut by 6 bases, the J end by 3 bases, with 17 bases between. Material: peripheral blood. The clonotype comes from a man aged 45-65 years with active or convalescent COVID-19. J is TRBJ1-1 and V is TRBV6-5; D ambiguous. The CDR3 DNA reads TGTGCCAGCAGCCGCGCCGAGGGTTGGGACACTGAAGCTTTCTTT. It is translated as CASSRAEGWDTEAFF.